The rows below give T cell receptor beta chains drawn from one sample of a study of blood T cell repertoires in COVID-19. Sequencing was performed with immunoSEQ multiplex PCR; in TCRdb, only in-frame clones are kept and a portion is missing. Seen here are fewer than 200,000 clones, about 79% observed once, and the top ten hold about 26%. The specimen was peripheral blood. Receptors originate from a woman aged 70-85 years with acute or convalescent COVID-19. Both conserved end residues are trimmed from each CDR3. Not all rows give a size; the values are once, few, many and, for expanded clones, a class.

length | size | J | V | CDR3
11 | . | TRBJ1-2 | TRBV3-1/TRBV3-2 | ASSQRGGYGYT
16 | . | TRBJ2-1 | TRBV7-3 | ASSSQVRTSGPLNEQF
15 | . | TRBJ2-3 | TRBV5-4 | ASSTPLAGVTTDTQY
15 | . | TRBJ2-6 | TRBV25-1 | ASSESRVLSGANVLT
11 | . | TRBJ1-4 | TRBV29-1 | SVLAQVGEKLF
13 | . | TRBJ1-4 | TRBV9 | ASSSEVGWSEKLF
11 | . | TRBJ1-6 | TRBV3-1/TRBV3-2 | ASSPLADSPLH
13 | . | TRBJ1-2 | TRBV21-1 | ASSSWQGILYGYT
14 | once | TRBJ1-6 | TRBV18 | ASSPRAGHANSPLH
12 | few | TRBJ2-7 | TRBV2 | ASSSGGGFYEQY
15 | once | TRBJ1-3 | TRBV19 | ASSRDSLPYSGNTIY
12 | . | TRBJ2-7 | TRBV2 | ASSAASGPYEQY
11 | . | TRBJ2-1 | TRBV27 | ASRSGSYNEQF
12 | few | TRBJ1-1 | TRBV5-5 | ASSFYSGQTEAF
11 | . | TRBJ2-1 | TRBV19 | ASSSGLEIEQF
14 | once | TRBJ2-6 | TRBV19 | ASTTGGSSGANVLT
9 | . | TRBJ1-1 | TRBV21-1 | ASTSDGEAF